Each of the 25 T cell receptor beta chains below was sequenced from the same sample in a study of shared clonotypes between healthy human individuals. Produced via immunoSEQ multiplex PCR; TCRdb's table is partial and in-frame only. The sample holds some 1.4 million clones, around 97% seen once. The sample consisted of naive CD4+ T cells sorted from blood. The subset here: CD45RA+ positively selected. The receptors shown here come from a man younger than 45 in good health.

J is TRBJ2-3 and V is TRBV7-2; a possible D gene is TRBD2 (6 bases). Trimming stripped 0 bases from V and 5 bases from J, with 9 bases between. The CDR3 runs 14 residues. The germline V gene encodes CDR1 SGHTA and CDR2 FQGNSA. DNA of the CDR3: TGTGCCAGCAGCTTAGCGGGAGGCGAAGATACGCAGTATTTT. The encoded protein is CASSLAGGEDTQYF. The whole variable domain, remainder taken from reference TRBV7-2 and TRBJ2-3, is GAGVSQSPSNKVTEKGKDVELRCDPISGHTALYWYRQSLGQGLEFLIYFQGNSAPDKSGLPSDRFSAERTGGSVSTLTIQRTQQEDSAVYLCASSLAGGEDTQYFGPGTRLTVL.

The chain combines TRBV7-9 with TRBJ1-3; D gene ambiguous. Trimming cost V 4 bases and J 0 bases, with 13 bases left between them. This CDR3 has 16 amino acids. From germline, CDR1 is SEHNR and CDR2 FQNEAQ (reference sequence). The CDR3 DNA is TGTGCCAGCAGCTCCCCTTTCGGCGCCTCTGGAAACACCATATATTTT. It is translated as CASSSPFGASGNTIYF.

V gene TRBV5-4 combines with J gene TRBJ2-3; 9 nucleotides agree with TRBD2. J lost 0 bases, V lost 10 bases, and 15 bases had no gene match. This CDR3 contains 17 residues. Germline lookup yields CDR1 SGHNT and CDR2 YYREEE (reference sequence). This CDR3 reads CAGSPQGLAGSTDTQYF. The DNA of the CDR3 is TGTGCCGGATCTCCCCAGGGTCTAGCGGGAAGCACAGATACGCAGTATTTT.

The chain employs TRBV29-1 and TRBJ2-1, with D tentatively TRBD1 (5 bases). The length of the CDR3 is 15 residues. Between the trimmed V and J ends, which lost 3 bases and 4 bases, there was a span of 16 bases. Germline V gene sequence: CDR1 SQVTM, CDR2 ANQGSEA. CDR3 DNA sequence: TGCAGCGTTGATGGCAGGGAAGGCTCTTACAATGAGCAGTTCTTC. This encodes CSVDGREGSYNEQFF.

This clone was detected only once. The rearrangement uses TRBV7-9 and TRBJ2-7, with D perhaps assigned TRBD1 or TRBD2 (5 bases each). Germline CDR1 SEHNR, CDR2 FQNEAQ (reference sequence). V was shortened by 5 bases and J by 2 bases, with 13 bases between the two germline ends. The CDR3 covers 14 residues. The CDR3 coding sequence is TGTGCCAGCAGCCCCTCGGGACGGACCTACGAGCAGTACTTC. Its translation is CASSPSGRTYEQYF.

The gene calls are TRBV19 and TRBJ2-2, with D maybe TRBD1 (5 bases). Trimming shortened V by 3 bases and J by 7 bases, and 12 bases separated the two germline ends. Looked up from germline, CDR1 is LNHDA and CDR2 is SQIVND (reference sequence). CDR3 length: 14 residues. DNA of the CDR3: TGTGCCAGTAGTATCCCAGGGTCCATCGGGGAGCTGTTTTTT. Its translation is CASSIPGSIGELFF. The full variable domain, rest sourced from reference TRBV19 and TRBJ2-2, is DGGITQSPKYLFRKEGQNVTLSCEQNLNHDAMYWYRQDPGQGLRLIYYSQIVNDFQKGDIAEGYSVSREKKESFPLTVTSAQKNPTAFYLCASSIPGSIGELFFGEGSRLTVL.

The rearrangement uses TRBV10-3 and TRBJ2-7; TRBD1 matches 8 bases. V shed 10 bases and J 4 bases; nucleotides not matched to a gene: 12. This CDR3 has 14 amino acids. Germline V gives CDR1 ENHRY, CDR2 SYGVKD. The CDR3: CATQPGQDIYEQYF. The CDR3 DNA is TGTGCCACGCAGCCGGGACAGGACATATACGAGCAGTACTTC.

This clone was found once. This chain links TRBV9 with TRBJ1-5, with D possibly being TRBD1 (5 bases). Germline assignment: CDR1 SGDLS and CDR2 YYNGEE. V lost 0 bases, J lost 10 bases, and 14 bases lay in between. This CDR3 contains 14 residues. In DNA, the CDR3 is TGTGCCAGCAGCGTAGGTGGGGGATTAGGACCCCAGCATTTT. The encoded protein is CASSVGGGLGPQHF.

The rearrangement joins TRBV29-1 to TRBJ2-3; D is perhaps TRBD1 (6 bases). V gave up 5 bases and J gave up 2 bases, with 17 bases separating them. CDR1 and CDR2 (germline): SQVTM, ANQGSEA. The CDR3 runs 15 residues. The CDR3 bases are TGCAGCGTTCGCAGGGGTTCGAGGGACACAGATACGCAGTATTTT. Translation: CSVRRGSRDTDTQYF.

This chain connects TRBV2 to TRBJ1-3; D is uncertain. This CDR3 is 14 amino acids long. Looked up from germline, CDR1 is SNHLY and CDR2 is FYNNEI. Trimming removed 4 bases at V and 0 bases at J, with 7 bases between. As DNA, the CDR3 is TGTGCCAGCAGTGTGGCCTTCTCTGGAAACACCATATATTTT. Amino acid sequence: CASSVAFSGNTIYF.

The chain employs TRBV5-1 and TRBJ2-1, with a weak D call TRBD2 (6 bases). CDR3 length: 14 amino acids. Germline V gene sequence: CDR1 SGHRS, CDR2 YFSETQ. V lost 7 bases and J 5 bases, leaving 16 bases between the germline ends. CDR3 coding DNA: TGCGCCAGCGCACAACGCGGGGTAGACAATGAGCAGTTCTTC. Encoded protein: CASAQRGVDNEQFF. The whole variable domain, filled in from reference TRBV5-1 and TRBJ2-1, reads KAGVTQTPRYLIKTRGQQVTLSCSPISGHRSVSWYQQTPGQGLQFLFEYFSETQRNKGNFPGRFSGRQFSNSRSEMNVSTLELGDSALYLCASAQRGVDNEQFFGPGTRLTVL.

This chain uses TRBV7-9 with TRBJ1-3; tentatively, D is TRBD1 (5 bases). This CDR3 has 15 residues. The germline V and J ends were trimmed by 1 base and 1 base, with 8 bases remaining between them. The germline V gene has CDR1 SEHNR and CDR2 FQNEAQ (reference sequence). CDR3 residues: CASSLGAGSGNTIYF. The CDR3 nucleotides are TGTGCCAGCAGCTTAGGTGCAGGGTCTGGAAACACCATATATTTT.

This rearrangement joins TRBV28 to TRBJ2-7, with 7 bases aligning to TRBD2. J was trimmed by 4 bases and V by 5 bases; bases with no gene match: 5. The germline CDR1 and CDR2 sequences are MDHEN and SYDVKM. This CDR3 is 13 amino acids long. The chain's CDR3 is CASSGGEGYEQYF. The CDR3, as DNA: TGTGCCAGCAGTGGGGGGGAAGGTTACGAGCAGTACTTC.

This chain uses TRBV7-2 with TRBJ2-7, with D perhaps matching TRBD1 (5 bases). V was cut by 4 bases and J by 2 bases, with 12 bases left in between. This CDR3 has 14 amino acids. Per the germline V gene, CDR1 is SGHTA and CDR2 is FQGNSA. The CDR3 region has the DNA TGTGCCAGCAGCTCCGCAGGGTTCCCCTACGAGCAGTACTTC. As protein: CASSSAGFPYEQYF.

The V call is TRBV7-2, the J call TRBJ1-5; 8 nucleotides agree with TRBD1. Germline V gene sequence: CDR1 SGHTA, CDR2 FQGNSA. The CDR3 is 15 residues long. Unmatched junction bases numbered 8, after V lost 5 bases and J lost 5 bases. The CDR3 DNA follows: TGTGCCAGCAGCCTAACAGGGGGAGGCGATCAGCCCCAGCATTTT. It yields the protein CASSLTGGGDQPQHF.

The chain employs TRBV10-3 and TRBJ2-1, with 7 bases identical to TRBD1. This CDR3 is 17 amino acids long. Unmatched junction bases numbered 9, after V lost 2 bases and J lost 2 bases. Looked up from germline, CDR1 is ENHRY and CDR2 is SYGVKD. The CDR3 region has the DNA TGTGCCATCAGTGAGGAAAGGAGGCAGGGGGCCTACAATGAGCAGTTCTTC. Protein sequence: CAISEERRQGAYNEQFF.

This clone was counted once. This chain joins TRBV4-3 and TRBJ1-2; the D is unclear. Per germline, CDR1 LGHNA and CDR2 YSLEER. Trimming removed 0 bases at V and 5 bases at J, with 19 bases between. This CDR3 is built from 17 residues. The CDR3 DNA reads as TGCGCCAGCAGCCAAGATCGCAGGTTATCCGCTCTATATGGCTACACCTTC. This translates into CASSQDRRLSALYGYTF.

The CDR3 nucleotides are TGTGCCAACACAGTGAACACTGAAGCTTTCTTT. Translating gives CANTVNTEAFF. V gene TRBV2 combines with J gene TRBJ1-1, with D unclear. Trimming stripped 10 bases from V and 0 bases from J, with 6 bases between. CDR1 and CDR2 (germline): SNHLY, FYNNEI. The CDR3 runs to 11 residues.

The sample holds one count of this clone. The chain combines TRBV28 with TRBJ1-5, with unresolved D. Trimming removed 4 bases at V and 0 bases at J, with 13 bases between. This CDR3 has 16 residues. The V gene's germline CDR1 is MDHEN and CDR2 SYDVKM. CDR3 coding DNA: TGTGCCAGCAGTTACCTCCGCCGGATTAGCAATCAGCCCCAGCATTTT. This sequence encodes CASSYLRRISNQPQHF.

J is TRBJ1-5 and V is TRBV27; TRBD1 might be the D (5 bases). Germline assignment: CDR1 MNHEY and CDR2 SMNVEV (reference sequence). The CDR3 extends over 17 amino acids. Trimming stripped 5 bases from V and 0 bases from J, with 17 bases between. CDR3 protein: CASSVVKGANSNQPQHF. DNA of the CDR3: TGTGCCAGCAGTGTAGTTAAAGGGGCCAATAGCAATCAGCCCCAGCATTTT.

CDR3 residues: CASSTVGNEQYF. The CDR3 DNA sequence: TGTGCCAGTAGTACGGTTGGGAACGAGCAGTACTTC. The rearrangement uses TRBV19 and TRBJ2-7; D unclear. The V and J ends lost 4 bases and 5 bases respectively, with 9 bases between them. CDR3 length equals 12 residues. Germline lookup yields CDR1 LNHDA and CDR2 SQIVND (reference sequence).

The table lists this clone with many counts. V usage is TRBV7-2 and J usage is TRBJ1-2; D is uncertain. V dropped 1 base and J dropped 1 base, with 7 bases sitting between them. In germline, CDR1 is SGHTA, CDR2 FQGNSA. The CDR3 totals 14 residues. Here the CDR3 reads CASSLGQNNYGYTF. DNA of the CDR3: TGTGCCAGCAGCTTAGGGCAAAATAACTATGGCTACACCTTC.

This chain uses TRBV4-1 with TRBJ1-5; D is unclear. Trimming shortened V by 0 bases and J by 7 bases, and 13 bases separated the two germline ends. Germline CDR1 MGHRA, CDR2 YSYEKL. The CDR3 totals 15 residues. The CDR3 region is CASSQEWAGRQPQHF. The DNA for the CDR3 is TGCGCCAGCAGCCAAGAGTGGGCGGGCAGGCAGCCCCAGCATTTT.

The V gene is TRBV7-8, the J gene TRBJ2-3; 8 bases agree with TRBD2. Germline V lookup: CDR1 SGHVS, CDR2 FQNEAQ. The CDR3 is 15 residues long. V shed 4 bases and J 0 bases; nucleotides not matched to a gene: 3. The CDR3 is CASSSGLASTDTQYF. Here the CDR3 DNA reads TGTGCCAGCAGCTCTGGACTAGCTAGCACAGATACGCAGTATTTT.

V is TRBV19 and J is TRBJ1-2; TRBD1 aligns across 10 bases. The germline gives CDR1 LNHDA, CDR2 SQIVND (reference sequence). After removal of 5 bases from V and 7 bases from J, the junction contained 16 bases not matched to a gene. This CDR3 contains 17 residues. The CDR3 protein is CASSDGTGALLRAGYTF. The CDR3 region has the DNA TGTGCCAGTAGTGACGGGACAGGGGCCCTACTGAGGGCTGGCTACACCTTC.